This TCR beta chain was sequenced for a study of blood T cell repertoires in COVID-19. Study overall: The United States, Italy and Spain supplied acute and convalescent COVID-19 samples. Sample material is recorded as cDNA or gDNA derived from T cells, B-cell-depleted T cells, or PBMCs.

Symptom resolution, clearance, or two negative PCRs marked donors in Cohort 3 as recovered. Per the original methods: Counts of nucleated cells, estimated from reference gene primer amplification, were obtained. Only in-frame clones appear in the TCRdb table, and some are missing; sequencing was by immunoSEQ multiplex PCR. V, J and clone size were drawn from that table, and D and trimming were deduced from the DNA. The sample lists 200,000 to 250,000 clones, less than 85% occurring once. J gave up 6 bases and V 4 bases, and 4 bases lay outside the gene matches. The germline V gene encodes CDR1 SGDLS and CDR2 YYNGEE. The CDR3 consists of 14 residues.

The V and J genes are TRBV9 and TRBJ2-1, with 10 bases that match TRBD2. This receptor was obtained from a middle-aged man who had recovered from COVID-19. Source material: PBMCs or T cells enriched from blood (not recorded which). CDR3 sequence (DNA): TGTGCCAGCAGCCCTTTAGCGGGAGGCAATGAGCAGTTCTTC. Translation: CASSPLAGGNEQFF.